Given below is one T cell receptor beta chain in context. Donors gave around 10 milliliters of peripheral blood apiece. The extraction recovered at least 6 micrograms of total RNA per sample. These data belong to a study of blood T cells in healthy people across ages. In the study overall: About one barcoded TCR beta cDNA was captured per two T cells.

CDR1 is SGHDT, CDR2 YYEEEE, per germline. V lost 4 bases to trimming and J lost 4 bases, with 20 bases between them. CDR3 length equals 16 residues. Combining a sample-barcoded 5' primer with a J-beta primer mix, a second PCR ran for roughly 6 to 11 cycles. CDR3-containing paired-end reads numbered at least 2.5 million in each sample. One entry per CDR3 protein results from TCRdb running MiXCR on the 5' RACE reads. The profile shows some 920,000 distinct CDR3 sequences, roughly 51% of them singletons. Source material: blood. V usage is TRBV5-6 and J usage is TRBJ2-5, with D possibly being TRBD1 or TRBD2 (5 bases each). This receptor was taken from a woman aged 55-69 years in good health. The CDR3 DNA reads TGTGCCAGCAGCACCTTTAGGAGAGGGGCCGGAGAGACCCAGTACTTC. Its translation is CASSTFRRGAGETQYF.